This TCR beta chain was observed in a study of T cells in Graves' hyperthyroidism and ophthalmopathy. Findings and limits, study-wide: Expanded thyroid clonotypes (above 0.001) were mostly also found in blood.

This clonotype was seen only a few times. Its antigen is still unknown. Orbital computed tomography and thyroid ultrasound, together with serum TRAb and thyroxine and clinical symptoms, were used for diagnoses. There were TCR beta CDR3 regions amplified from RNA transcripts. The study used the HTBI primer set for a first-round RT-PCR of the TCR CDR3. MiXCR was run by TCRdb on the multiplex PCR reads, yielding one entry per CDR3 protein. The table records 550,000 to 600,000 distinct CDR3 sequences, approximately 44% of them present only once. Looked up from germline, CDR1 is ENHRY and CDR2 is SYGVKD. This CDR3 has 13 amino acids. The V gene lost 6 bases and the J gene lost 3 bases, with 11 bases spanning the gap.

The rearrangement joins TRBV10-3 to TRBJ1-1; D might be TRBD1 (6 bases). The material sequenced was peripheral blood or thyroid tissue (not recorded which). The clonotype originates from an adult woman with Graves' disease, either hyperthyroidism or ophthalmopathy (not recorded which). Here the CDR3 DNA reads TGTGCCATCAGGGACAGCCACCACACTGAAGCTTTCTTT. Its protein product is CAIRDSHHTEAFF.